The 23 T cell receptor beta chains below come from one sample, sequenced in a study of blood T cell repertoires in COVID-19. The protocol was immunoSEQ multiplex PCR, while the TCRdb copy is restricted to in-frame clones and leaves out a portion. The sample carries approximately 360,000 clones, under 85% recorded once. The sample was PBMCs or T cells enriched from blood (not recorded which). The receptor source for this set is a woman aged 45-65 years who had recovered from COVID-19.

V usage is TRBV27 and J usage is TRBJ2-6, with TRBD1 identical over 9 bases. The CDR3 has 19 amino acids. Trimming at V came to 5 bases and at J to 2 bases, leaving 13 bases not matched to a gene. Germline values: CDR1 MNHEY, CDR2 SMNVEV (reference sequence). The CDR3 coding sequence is TGTGCCAGCAGTCCCAAGCCGGGACAGGGTTTAACTGGGGCCAACGTCCTGACTTTC. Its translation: CASSPKPGQGLTGANVLTF.

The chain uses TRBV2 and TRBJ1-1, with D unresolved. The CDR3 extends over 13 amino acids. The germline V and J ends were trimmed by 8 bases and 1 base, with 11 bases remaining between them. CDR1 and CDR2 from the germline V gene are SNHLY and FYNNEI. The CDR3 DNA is TGTGCCAGCGAATCACGCGCGAACACTGAAGCTTTCTTT. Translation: CASESRANTEAFF.

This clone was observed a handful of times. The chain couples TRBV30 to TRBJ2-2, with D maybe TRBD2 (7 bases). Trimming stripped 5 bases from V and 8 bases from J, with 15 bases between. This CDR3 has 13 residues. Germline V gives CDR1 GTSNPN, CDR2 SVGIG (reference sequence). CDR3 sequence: CAWAGGAYGELFF. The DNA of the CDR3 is TGTGCCTGGGCTGGGGGGGCTTATGGGGAGCTGTTTTTT.

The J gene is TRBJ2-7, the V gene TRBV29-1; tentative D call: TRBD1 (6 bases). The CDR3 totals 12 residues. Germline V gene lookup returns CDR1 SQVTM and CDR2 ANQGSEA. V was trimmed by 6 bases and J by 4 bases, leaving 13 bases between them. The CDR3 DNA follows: TGCAGCGTGGGGGCCCCGGGATACGAGCAGTACTTC. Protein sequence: CSVGAPGYEQYF.

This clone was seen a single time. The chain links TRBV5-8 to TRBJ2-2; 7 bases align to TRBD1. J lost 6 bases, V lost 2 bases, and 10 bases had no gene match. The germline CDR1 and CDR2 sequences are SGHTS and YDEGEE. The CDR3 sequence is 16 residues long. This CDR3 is CASSFLRDSRAGELFF. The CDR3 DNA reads TGTGCCAGCAGCTTTCTCCGGGACAGTCGGGCCGGGGAGCTGTTTTTT.

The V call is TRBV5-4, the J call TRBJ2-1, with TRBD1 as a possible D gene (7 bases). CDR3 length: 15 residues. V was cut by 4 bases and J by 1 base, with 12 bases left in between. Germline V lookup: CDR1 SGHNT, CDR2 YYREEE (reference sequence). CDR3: CASSASGGSYNEQFF. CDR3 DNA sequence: TGTGCCAGCAGCGCATCAGGGGGGTCCTACAATGAGCAGTTCTTC.

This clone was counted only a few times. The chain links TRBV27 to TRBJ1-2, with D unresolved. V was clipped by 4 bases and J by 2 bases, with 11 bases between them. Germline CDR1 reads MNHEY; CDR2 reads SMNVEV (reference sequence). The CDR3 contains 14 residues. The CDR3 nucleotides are TGTGCCAGCAGTTCCGGCGGGCAGAACTATGGCTACACCTTC. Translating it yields CASSSGGQNYGYTF.

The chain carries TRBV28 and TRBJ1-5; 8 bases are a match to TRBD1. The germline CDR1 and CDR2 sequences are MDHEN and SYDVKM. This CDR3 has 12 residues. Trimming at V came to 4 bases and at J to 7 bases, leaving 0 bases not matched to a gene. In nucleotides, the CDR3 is TGTGCCAGCAGTTCAGGGGGCCAGCCCCAGCATTTT. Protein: CASSSGGQPQHF.

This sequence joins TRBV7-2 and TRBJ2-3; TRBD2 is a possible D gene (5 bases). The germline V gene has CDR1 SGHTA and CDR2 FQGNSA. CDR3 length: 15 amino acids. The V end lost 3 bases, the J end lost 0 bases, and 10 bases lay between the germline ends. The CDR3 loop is CASSFSRTSTDTQYF. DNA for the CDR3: TGTGCCAGCAGCTTCTCCAGGACTAGCACAGATACGCAGTATTTT.

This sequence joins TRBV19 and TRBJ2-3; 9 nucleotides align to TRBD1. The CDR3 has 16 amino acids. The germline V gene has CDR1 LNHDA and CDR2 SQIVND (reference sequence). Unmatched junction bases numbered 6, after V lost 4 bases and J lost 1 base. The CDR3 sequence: CASSRSDRGGTDTQYF. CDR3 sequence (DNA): TGTGCCAGTAGTAGGTCGGACAGGGGCGGCACAGATACGCAGTATTTT.

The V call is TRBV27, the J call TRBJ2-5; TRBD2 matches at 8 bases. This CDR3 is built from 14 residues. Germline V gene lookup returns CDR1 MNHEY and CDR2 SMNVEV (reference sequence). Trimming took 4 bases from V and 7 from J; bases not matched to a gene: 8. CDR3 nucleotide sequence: TGTGCCAGCAGTTCAACTAGCGGACCCTGGACCCAGTACTTC. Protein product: CASSSTSGPWTQYF.

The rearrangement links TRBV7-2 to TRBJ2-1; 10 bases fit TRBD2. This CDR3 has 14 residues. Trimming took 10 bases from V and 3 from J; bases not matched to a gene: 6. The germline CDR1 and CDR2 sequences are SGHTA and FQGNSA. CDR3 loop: CATWTSGVYNEQFF. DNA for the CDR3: TGTGCCACCTGGACTAGCGGAGTCTACAATGAGCAGTTCTTC.

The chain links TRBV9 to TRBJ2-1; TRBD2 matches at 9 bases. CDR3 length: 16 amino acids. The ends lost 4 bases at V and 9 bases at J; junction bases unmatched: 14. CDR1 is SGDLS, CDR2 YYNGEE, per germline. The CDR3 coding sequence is TGTGCCAGCAGCCCCCAGGAGGCTAGCGGGATTGGTGAGCAGTTCTTC. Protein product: CASSPQEASGIGEQFF.

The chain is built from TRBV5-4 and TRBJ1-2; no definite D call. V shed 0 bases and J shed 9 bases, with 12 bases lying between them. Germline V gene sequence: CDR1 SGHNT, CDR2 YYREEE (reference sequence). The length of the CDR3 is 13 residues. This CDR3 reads CASSLASESSYTF. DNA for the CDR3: TGTGCCAGCAGCTTGGCCTCTGAGAGTAGCTACACCTTC.

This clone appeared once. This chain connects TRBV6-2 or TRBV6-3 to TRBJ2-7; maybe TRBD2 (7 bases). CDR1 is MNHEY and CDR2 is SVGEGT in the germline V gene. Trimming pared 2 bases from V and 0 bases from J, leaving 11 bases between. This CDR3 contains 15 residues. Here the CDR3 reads CASSYVRGLSYEQYF. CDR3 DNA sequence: TGTGCCAGCAGTTACGTGCGGGGGCTCTCCTACGAGCAGTACTTC.

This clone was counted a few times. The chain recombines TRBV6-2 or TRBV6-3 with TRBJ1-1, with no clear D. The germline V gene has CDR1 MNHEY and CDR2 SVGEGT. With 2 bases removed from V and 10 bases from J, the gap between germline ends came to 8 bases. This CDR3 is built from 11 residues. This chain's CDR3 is CASSYATGAFF. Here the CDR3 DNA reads TGTGCCAGCAGTTACGCAACGGGAGCTTTCTTT.

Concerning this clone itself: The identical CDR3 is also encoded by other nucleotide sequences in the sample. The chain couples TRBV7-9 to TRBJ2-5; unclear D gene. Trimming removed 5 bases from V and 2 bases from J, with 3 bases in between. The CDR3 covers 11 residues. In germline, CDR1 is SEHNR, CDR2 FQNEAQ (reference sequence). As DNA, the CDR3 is TGTGCCAGCAGCCTACAAGAGACCCAGTACTTC. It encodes CASSLQETQYF.

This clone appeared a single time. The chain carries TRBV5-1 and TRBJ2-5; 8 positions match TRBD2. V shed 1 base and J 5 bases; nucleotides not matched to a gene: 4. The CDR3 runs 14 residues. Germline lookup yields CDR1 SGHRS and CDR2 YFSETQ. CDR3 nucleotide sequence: TGCGCCAGCAGCTTGTTGAGCGGGAGTGAGACCCAGTACTTC. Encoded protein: CASSLLSGSETQYF.

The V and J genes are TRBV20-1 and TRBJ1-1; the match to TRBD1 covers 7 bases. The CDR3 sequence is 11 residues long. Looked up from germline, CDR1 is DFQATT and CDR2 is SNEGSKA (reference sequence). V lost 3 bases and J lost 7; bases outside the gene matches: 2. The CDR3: CSASQGDEAFF. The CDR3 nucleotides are TGCAGTGCTAGTCAGGGGGATGAAGCTTTCTTT.

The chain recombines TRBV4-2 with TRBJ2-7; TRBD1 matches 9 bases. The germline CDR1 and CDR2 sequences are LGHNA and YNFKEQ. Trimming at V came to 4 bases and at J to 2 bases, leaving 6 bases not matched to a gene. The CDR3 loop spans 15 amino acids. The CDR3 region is CASSRQTGGAYEQYF. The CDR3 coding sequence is TGTGCCAGCAGCCGCCAGACAGGGGGGGCCTACGAGCAGTACTTC.

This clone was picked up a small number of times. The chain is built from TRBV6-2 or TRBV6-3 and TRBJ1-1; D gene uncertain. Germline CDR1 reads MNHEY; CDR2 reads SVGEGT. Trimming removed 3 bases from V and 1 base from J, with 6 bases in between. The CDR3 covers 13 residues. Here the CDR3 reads CASSYGGNTEAFF. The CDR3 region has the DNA TGTGCCAGCAGTTATGGCGGGAACACTGAAGCTTTCTTT.

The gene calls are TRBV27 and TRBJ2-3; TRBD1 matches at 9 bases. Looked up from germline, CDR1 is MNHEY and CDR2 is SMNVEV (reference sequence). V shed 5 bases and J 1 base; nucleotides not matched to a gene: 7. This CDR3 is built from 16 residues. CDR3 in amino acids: CASSPRDRVGTDTQYF. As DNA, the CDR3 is TGTGCCAGCAGTCCACGGGACAGGGTGGGCACAGATACGCAGTATTTT.

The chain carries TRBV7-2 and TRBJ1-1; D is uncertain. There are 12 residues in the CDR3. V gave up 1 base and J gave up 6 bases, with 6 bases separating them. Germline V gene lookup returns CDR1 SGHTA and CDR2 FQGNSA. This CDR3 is CASSLGPSEAFF. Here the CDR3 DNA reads TGTGCCAGCAGCTTAGGTCCATCTGAAGCTTTCTTT.